This TCR beta chain was recovered during a study of blood T cell repertoires in COVID-19. Study-level information: Samples taken during acute and convalescent COVID-19 were collected in the United States, Italy and Spain. PBMCs, B-cell-depleted T cells, or T cells were the source of the cDNA or gDNA that made up the material.

In the source study's methods: Reference gene primer amplification gave nucleated cell count estimates. TCRdb's table, derived via immunoSEQ multiplex PCR, lists solely in-frame clones and lacks some. The DNA gave D and trimming, while V, J and clone size come from that table. The profile shows 90,000 to 120,000 clones, more than 70% of them singletons. Germline loops: CDR1 LGHNA, CDR2 YNFKEQ. Trimming took off 0 bases at V and 4 bases at J, with 13 bases between the two ends. The CDR3 extends over 16 amino acids. This TCR came from a human donor in a cohort sampled during active COVID-19. The chain recombines TRBV4-2 with TRBJ2-1, with a possible D match to TRBD1 (6 bases). The sequencing sample was made of peripheral blood. CDR3 in amino acids: CASSQDLQGPYNEQFF. The CDR3 DNA reads TGTGCCAGCAGCCAAGATCTACAGGGACCATACAATGAGCAGTTCTTC.